A single TCR beta chain is shown here with its context. Its antigen is undetermined. The record originates from a study of shared clonotypes between healthy human individuals. Trimming removed 4 bases at V and 6 bases at J, with 11 bases between. The CDR3 runs to 12 residues. Germline CDR1 SQVTM, CDR2 ANQGSEA. Study results and caveats: Unshared clonotypes carried lower generation probabilities than those common to all four donors. Apart from blood, nothing was sampled; tissue repertoires likely differ.

Methods used by the authors: From ImmunoSEQ came sequences covering only the junction and carrying no quality scores, so filtering differed. Clones were read by immunoSEQ multiplex PCR, and TCRdb kept only the in-frame ones, dropping some. The DNA gave D and trimming, while V, J and clone size come from that table. The repertoire consists of about 1.5 million clones, with 95% to 99% occurring once and the leading ten covering 0.4% to 0.55%. Source material: naive CD4+ T cells sorted from blood. Subset denoted: CD45RA+ positively selected. The chain combines TRBV29-1 with TRBJ2-3; TRBD1 might be the D (6 bases). The receptor's source is a man in his thirties or forties in good health. The CDR3: CSVGNRVDTQYF. The CDR3 coding sequence is TGCAGCGTTGGGAACAGGGTGGATACGCAGTATTTT.